This T cell receptor (beta chain) was sequenced in a study of post-analysis software for immune sequencing data. Points from the study as a whole: Comparison of patients with controls showed roughly five TRBV segments more frequent in patients, TRBV5-6, TRBV5-1 and TRBV20-1 among them. There was significantly lower normalized Chao1 diversity in multiple sclerosis patients than in controls. F measure grouped same-batch samples tightly together.

Incorporated into the TCR beta cDNA libraries were unique molecular identifiers, which served to reduce PCR and sequencing biases. From approximately 0.95 to 9.8 million T cells, 400,000 to 600,000 cDNA molecules were obtained. TCRdb re-called the PCR reads with MiXCR, one entry per CDR3 protein. The sample lists about 820,000 distinct CDR3 sequences, roughly half seen once, with 4.6% in the top ten. This CDR3 comprises 13 residues. Germline V lookup: CDR1 LNHNV, CDR2 YYDKDF (reference sequence). The V and J ends lost 7 bases and 5 bases, in that order; junction bases with no gene match: 3. For this clonotype: Its antigen is not known.

Sequenced: blood. The receptor was derived from a girl aged 5-17 years with multiple sclerosis. V is TRBV15 and J is TRBJ1-2; 11 bases map to TRBD1. This CDR3 is CATTRDRGYGYTF. Here the CDR3 DNA reads TGTGCCACCACCCGGGACAGGGGGTATGGCTACACCTTC.